Following are 17 T cell receptor beta chains from one sample sequenced in a study of T cells in Graves' hyperthyroidism and ophthalmopathy (dated by TCRdb to about 2019). Library preparation was by multiplex PCR. TCRdb shows the sequencer as Illumina HiSeq 2000. The TCR beta CDR3 regions were amplified from the RNA transcripts. For the first round of RT-PCR on the TCR CDR3, the HTBI primer set was used together with the Qiagen OneStep RT-PCR kit. Using fastp trimming at Q25 and MiXCR clonotype assembly, TCRdb reanalyzed the public sequencing data and kept in-frame beta chains. Entries that share a CDR3 protein sequence are merged under the most common genes and DNA. Present in this sample are about 350,000 distinct CDR3 sequences, about a fifth of which were seen just once. The ten largest clones add up to roughly 3.5% of the sample. Sequenced: blood. All receptors come from a woman aged 18 to 35 with Graves' hyperthyroidism.

There are a few counts of this clonotype. J is TRBJ2-7 and V is TRBV7-9; 8 positions agree with TRBD2. V lost 5 bases to trimming and J lost 4 bases; unmatched junction nucleotides: 7. There are 14 residues in the CDR3. Germline V gene data show CDR1 as SEHNR and CDR2 as FQNEAQ (reference sequence). The CDR3 nucleotides are TGTGCCAGCAGCCCCGGGGCGGGGGGATACGAGCAGTACTTC. Translated: CASSPGAGGYEQYF.

This clonotype was counted ten times or more. The chain joins TRBV6-5 to TRBJ2-5; a weak D match, TRBD2 (6 bases). Between the trimmed V and J ends, which lost 2 bases and 2 bases, there was a span of 9 bases. The CDR3 extends over 14 amino acids. The germline CDR1 and CDR2 sequences are MNHEY and SVGAGI. CDR3 amino acids: CASSYGGEQETQYF. CDR3 nucleotide sequence: TGTGCCAGCAGTTACGGCGGGGAACAAGAGACCCAGTACTTC.

This clonotype was observed many times. The rearrangement joins TRBV12-3 or TRBV12-4 to TRBJ1-1; D is perhaps TRBD1 (5 bases). The CDR3 contains 14 residues. V was pared by 4 bases and J by 5 bases, with 14 bases between. The CDR3 bases are TGTGCCAGCAGTTCAGCAGGGATTTCGACTGAAGCTTTCTTT. As protein: CASSSAGISTEAFF.

This clonotype was recorded at least ten times. This sequence joins TRBV6-1 and TRBJ1-1; TRBD1 aligns across 11 bases. The germline V gene encodes CDR1 MNHNS and CDR2 SASEGT. V lost 6 bases to trimming and J lost 4 bases; unmatched junction nucleotides: 10. CDR3 length: 16 amino acids. In DNA form, the CDR3 reads TGTGCCAGCAGCCCCCAAGGGACAGGGGGTCGCACTGAAGCTTTCTTT. Protein sequence: CASSPQGTGGRTEAFF.

This clonotype was observed many times. This sequence joins TRBV12-3 or TRBV12-4 and TRBJ1-1; D is unclear. The CDR3 has 12 residues. Between the trimmed V and J ends, which lost 6 bases and 6 bases, there was a span of 11 bases. The DNA of the CDR3 is TGTGCCAGCAGAACCTCCCTGGCTGAAGCTTTCTTT. This encodes CASRTSLAEAFF.

This clonotype was observed once. This could be a read error, since a much larger clone is one nucleotide away. The chain links TRBV9 to TRBJ2-5, with 7 bases aligning to TRBD1. Looked up from germline, CDR1 is SGDLS and CDR2 is YYNGEE. The CDR3 spans 13 residues. CDR3 residues: CAGSVTQGETQYF. Written as DNA, the CDR3 is TGTGCCGGCAGCGTCACACAGGGGGAGACCCAGTACTTC.

The table lists this clonotype with many counts. The rearrangement links TRBV7-2 to TRBJ2-7, with 10 positions matching TRBD1. CDR1 is SGHTA, CDR2 FQGNSA, per germline. This CDR3 is 15 amino acids long. The J segment lost 4 bases and the V segment lost 4 bases, leaving 7 bases of the junction unmatched. This CDR3 reads CASSSQTGGGYEQYF. DNA for the CDR3: TGTGCCAGCAGCTCCCAGACAGGGGGCGGATACGAGCAGTACTTC.

This clonotype was seen repeatedly, ten times or more. The chain combines TRBV6-5 with TRBJ1-3, with TRBD1 as a possible D gene (5 bases). From germline, CDR1 is MNHEY and CDR2 SVGAGI. The germline V and J ends were trimmed by 8 bases and 0 bases, with 11 bases remaining between them. CDR3 length: 14 residues. The CDR3 sequence is CASVQDDSGNTIYF. The CDR3 coding sequence is TGTGCCAGCGTACAGGACGACTCTGGAAACACCATATATTTT.

At least ten counts were recorded for this clonotype. This rearrangement joins TRBV7-8 to TRBJ2-7; unclear D gene. The length of the CDR3 is 13 residues. V was clipped by 3 bases and J by 5 bases, with 11 bases between them. Germline assignment: CDR1 SGHVS and CDR2 FQNEAQ. CDR3 residues: CASSLGGSDEQYF. In DNA form, the CDR3 reads TGTGCCAGCAGCTTGGGTGGCTCGGACGAGCAGTACTTC.

This clonotype was seen repeatedly, ten times or more. The gene calls are TRBV12-3 or TRBV12-4 and TRBJ1-5; no firm D call. This CDR3 comprises 15 residues. The V end was cut by 3 bases, the J end by 1 base, with 10 bases between. The CDR3 DNA reads as TGTGCCAGCAGTTTGAGCGGATCGAGCAATCAGCCCCAGCATTTT. Translation: CASSLSGSSNQPQHF.

This clonotype was seen many times. The J gene is TRBJ1-2, the V gene TRBV11-2; D is ambiguous. In germline, CDR1 is SGHAT, CDR2 FQNNGV. The CDR3 covers 13 residues. V lost 1 base and J lost 4, with 7 bases in between. This chain's CDR3 is CASSLARSYGYTF. In DNA form, the CDR3 reads TGTGCCAGCAGCTTAGCCCGCAGCTATGGCTACACCTTC.

In the case of this clonotype: A much bigger clone sits one base away, suggesting this may be a read error. The chain employs TRBV6-1 and TRBJ2-5, with D perhaps TRBD1 or TRBD2 (5 bases each). Germline CDR1 reads MNHNS; CDR2 reads SASEGT. The CDR3 has 15 residues. The CDR3 loop is CASSRTGAGRETKYF. CDR3 bases: TGTGCCAGCAGTCGCACTGGGGCAGGGAGAGAGACCAAGTACTTC.

This clonotype was found many times. The chain combines TRBV20-1 with TRBJ1-5; possibly TRBD1 for D (5 bases). Germline V gene data show CDR1 as DFQATT and CDR2 as SNEGSKA (reference sequence). The CDR3 spans 17 residues. Between the trimmed V and J ends, which lost 0 bases and 0 bases, there was a span of 15 bases. CDR3 protein: CSAREMGVGPSNQPQHF. For the CDR3, the DNA is TGCAGTGCTAGAGAAATGGGGGTAGGGCCTAGCAATCAGCCCCAGCATTTT.

This clonotype occurred many times. The chain joins TRBV5-4 to TRBJ1-2; a weak D match, TRBD1 (5 bases). V gave up 4 bases and J gave up 2 bases, with 15 bases separating them. CDR3 length equals 15 residues. Looked up from germline, CDR1 is SGHNT and CDR2 is YYREEE (reference sequence). The DNA of the CDR3 is TGTGCCAGCAGCCCCCCCATCGGGGCCAACTATGGCTACACCTTC. Translated: CASSPPIGANYGYTF.

This clonotype was observed many times. The chain links TRBV28 to TRBJ2-7, with 9 bases lining up with TRBD1. Germline CDR1 reads MDHEN; CDR2 reads SYDVKM. With 8 bases clipped from V and 3 bases from J, the junction kept 8 bases outside the gene matches. The CDR3 runs 14 residues. Written as DNA, the CDR3 is TGTGCCAGCGAGCCCGGACAGGGGTTCTACGAGCAGTACTTC. Translated: CASEPGQGFYEQYF.

Ten or more counts support this clonotype. This sequence joins TRBV29-1 and TRBJ1-1; no clear D. The CDR3 runs 15 residues. The germline V gene has CDR1 SQVTM and CDR2 ANQGSEA. With 5 bases removed from V and 0 bases from J, the gap between germline ends came to 16 bases. The CDR3 DNA reads as TGCAGCGTTTTAACTCCGTTTGGAATGAACACTGAAGCTTTCTTT. Translating it yields CSVLTPFGMNTEAFF.

In this sample, this clonotype turned up a few times. The V gene is TRBV11-2, the J gene TRBJ1-5; unclear D gene. The CDR3 contains 13 residues. Between the trimmed V and J ends, which lost 5 bases and 9 bases, there was a span of 14 bases. Germline V lookup: CDR1 SGHAT, CDR2 FQNNGV. The CDR3 DNA is TGTGCCAGCAGCCTAGGCCCTATCAGGCCCCAGCATTTT. Encoded protein: CASSLGPIRPQHF.